This record concerns one T cell receptor beta chain sequence. This entry belongs to a study of blood T cell repertoires in COVID-19. Recovery among Cohort 3 donors was established by two negative PCRs, clearance, or symptom resolution. Germline V lookup: CDR1 MDHEN, CDR2 SYDVKM. The CDR3 runs to 14 residues. Trimming removed 6 bases from V and 0 bases from J; junction bases left unmatched: 3. The method was immunoSEQ multiplex PCR; TCRdb's version includes in-frame clones alone and lacks a portion of them. This table has a few hundred thousand clones, 70% to 85% appearing once. The clonotype was recovered from a man aged 35 to 55 who had recovered from COVID-19. What was sequenced was PBMCs or T cells enriched from blood (not recorded which). The chain has TRBV28 and TRBJ2-3; 7 bases line up with TRBD2. The CDR3 spells CASRLAGSTDTQYF. In nucleotides, the CDR3 is TGTGCCAGCAGGTTAGCGGGCAGCACAGATACGCAGTATTTT.